These 32 T cell receptor beta chains share one sample of origin, sequenced in a study of T cells in Graves' hyperthyroidism and ophthalmopathy. Template material for amplifying TCR beta CDR3 regions consisted of RNA transcripts. Primed by the HTBI set, a first-round RT-PCR was run on the TCR CDR3. TCRdb analysed the multiplex PCR reads with MiXCR anew, one entry per CDR3 protein. The table includes about 24,000 distinct CDR3 sequences, approximately 49% detected once. The material sequenced was blood. The source of these receptors is a woman aged 40 to 50 with Graves' hyperthyroidism that later progressed to Graves' ophthalmopathy.

This chain links TRBV7-3 with TRBJ2-3; 14 nucleotides align to TRBD2. There are 17 residues in the CDR3. V shed 6 bases and J 3 bases; nucleotides not matched to a gene: 8. In germline, CDR1 is SGHTA, CDR2 FQGTGA. As DNA, the CDR3 is TGTGCCAGCAGTGAGGGGACTAGCGGGAGAGGGACAGATACGCAGTATTTT. It codes for CASSEGTSGRGTDTQYF.

J is TRBJ2-1 and V is TRBV4-2; D might be TRBD1 (6 bases). Looked up from germline, CDR1 is LGHNA and CDR2 is YNFKEQ. The CDR3 is made up of 15 amino acids. Trimming left V 0 bases short and J 9 bases short, with 15 bases between. The CDR3 loop is CASSQEGAVKSEQFF. Written as DNA, the CDR3 is TGTGCCAGCAGCCAAGAGGGGGCTGTAAAAAGTGAGCAGTTCTTC.

In this sample, this clonotype is medium-sized. The chain links TRBV14 to TRBJ1-2; D might be TRBD1 (6 bases). The CDR3 loop spans 15 amino acids. V lost 0 bases and J 7 bases, leaving 15 bases between the germline ends. The V gene's germline CDR1 is SGHDN and CDR2 FVKESK. Written as DNA, the CDR3 is TGTGCCAGCAGCCAAGATCCCAGGGGCTATGGTGGCTACACCTTC. Residues: CASSQDPRGYGGYTF.

This clonotype was counted ten times or more. The V and J genes are TRBV27 and TRBJ1-2; D is undetermined. CDR3 length equals 13 residues. Trimming stripped 3 bases from V and 3 bases from J, with 8 bases between. In germline, CDR1 is MNHEY, CDR2 SMNVEV (reference sequence). For the CDR3, the DNA is TGTGCCAGCAGTTTGACACCTGACTATGGCTACACCTTC. This sequence encodes CASSLTPDYGYTF.

The sample holds a few counts of this clonotype. The V call is TRBV7-2, the J call TRBJ2-7; 7 positions agree with TRBD2. The germline CDR1 and CDR2 sequences are SGHTA and FQGNSA. CDR3 length: 14 amino acids. Losses at the gene ends were 5 bases for V and 1 base for J; bases not matched to a gene: 5. In DNA, the CDR3 is TGTGCCAGCAGCCCTGGACTAGGATCCTACGAGCAGTACTTC. Protein sequence: CASSPGLGSYEQYF.

Concerning this clonotype itself: Germline is not matched at one junction end, which may reflect a read error. The gene calls are TRBV20-1 and TRBJ2-1; 8 bases are a match to TRBD2. The CDR3 covers 13 residues. From germline, CDR1 is DFQATT and CDR2 SNEGSKA (reference sequence). The CDR3 loop reads CNAPSGPLNEQFF. As DNA, the CDR3 is TGCAATGCTCCTAGCGGGCCTCTCAATGAGCAGTTCTTC.

The chain combines TRBV7-9 with TRBJ1-1; D gene unclear. V was cut by 9 bases and J by 3 bases, with 8 bases left in between. This CDR3 region has 11 residues. The germline V gene has CDR1 SEHNR and CDR2 FQNEAQ (reference sequence). CDR3 loop: CARRRDTEAFF. Written as DNA, the CDR3 is TGTGCCAGGCGCCGGGACACTGAAGCTTTCTTT.

Concerning this clonotype: Just one base apart from a much larger clone, this may be a read error. The rearrangement links TRBV6-6 to TRBJ2-5; 11 bases are a match to TRBD1. The CDR3 covers 16 residues. The V gene's germline CDR1 is MNHNY and CDR2 SVGAGI (reference sequence). V dropped 2 bases and J dropped 2; count of bases not matched to a gene: 4. In DNA form, the CDR3 reads TGTGCCAGCAGTTACGGGACAGGGGGGTTTCAAGAGACCCAGTACTTC. This encodes CASSYGTGGFQETQYF.

This clonotype rates as medium-sized. This sequence joins TRBV20-1 and TRBJ1-2; D uncertain. Germline V gives CDR1 DFQATT, CDR2 SNEGSKA (reference sequence). This CDR3 has 14 residues. Trimming stripped 2 bases from V and 3 bases from J, with 13 bases between. DNA of the CDR3: TGCAGTGCTAGATCCCCAAATAGCTACTATGGCTACACCTTC. Protein sequence: CSARSPNSYYGYTF.

This clonotype was observed a few times. The chain recombines TRBV19 with TRBJ1-6; D call uncertain. Germline V lookup: CDR1 LNHDA, CDR2 SQIVND (reference sequence). The CDR3 spans 12 residues. Deletions cut 3 bases from V and 11 bases from J, with 8 bases between. As DNA, the CDR3 is TGTGCCAGTAGTATCGGCGATGCACCCCTCCACTTT. This sequence encodes CASSIGDAPLHF.

This clonotype qualifies as medium-sized (0.01 to 0.1%). This sequence joins TRBV19 and TRBJ1-1; D not resolved. CDR3 length: 12 amino acids. CDR1 LNHDA and CDR2 SQIVND come from the germline V gene (reference sequence). Deletions cut 1 base from V and 7 bases from J, with 7 bases between. The CDR3 sequence is CASSIAGVEAFF. DNA for the CDR3: TGTGCCAGTAGTATAGCAGGAGTTGAAGCTTTCTTT.

DNA for the CDR3: TGTGCCAGCAACCGCCGGGACTTCGCCTACAATGAGCAGTTCTTC. This gives the protein CASNRRDFAYNEQFF. The rearrangement links TRBV2 to TRBJ2-1; weak D call: TRBD2 (6 bases). V lost 7 bases and J lost 2, with 15 bases in between. The CDR3 covers 15 residues. The germline gives CDR1 SNHLY, CDR2 FYNNEI.

J is TRBJ2-5 and V is TRBV14, with a weak D call TRBD1 (6 bases). Between the trimmed V and J ends, which lost 5 bases and 5 bases, there was a span of 21 bases. The germline V gene has CDR1 SGHDN and CDR2 FVKESK. This CDR3 has 16 amino acids. The CDR3 bases are TGTGCCAGCAGCTTACGACAGGAATGGATTCTGGAGACCCAGTACTTC. It specifies CASSLRQEWILETQYF.

Concerning this clonotype: Mismatch with germline at one junction end may stem from a read error. The V and J genes are TRBV9 and TRBJ2-7; 16 nucleotides match TRBD2. CDR1 is SGDLS and CDR2 is YYNGEE in the germline V gene. This CDR3 is built from 16 residues. This CDR3 reads CASSEGLAGGRNEQCF. The CDR3, as DNA: TGTGCCAGCAGCGAGGGACTAGCGGGAGGGCGGAACGAGCAGTGCTTC.

This rearrangement joins TRBV7-8 to TRBJ2-3; TRBD1 agrees at 7 bases. CDR1 and CDR2 from the germline V gene are SGHVS and FQNEAQ. The V segment lost 3 bases and the J segment 2 bases; nucleotides outside the gene matches: 5. CDR3 length: 15 residues. CDR3 in amino acids: CASSFGTDNTDTQYF. CDR3 sequence (DNA): TGTGCCAGCAGCTTCGGGACAGACAACACAGATACGCAGTATTTT.

The V gene is TRBV11-1, the J gene TRBJ2-3, with 7 nucleotides matching TRBD1. The junction had 19 bases not matched to a gene; V was cut back by 5 bases and J by 11 bases. This CDR3 has 16 amino acids. Germline CDR1 and CDR2: SGHAT and FQDESV (reference sequence). The CDR3, as DNA: TGTGCCAGCAGCCCCGAACAGGGGCGCTCCTACAATGAGCAGTATTTT. Translating it yields CASSPEQGRSYNEQYF. Complete variable domain (other parts from reference TRBV11-1 and TRBJ2-3): EAEVAQSPRYKITEKSQAVAFWCDPISGHATLYWYRQILGQGPELLVQFQDESVVDDSQLPKDRFSAERLKGVDSTLKIQPAELGDSAMYLCASSPEQGRSYNEQYFGPGTRLTVL.

This clonotype appeared a few times. At one end, the junction sequence differs from germline, possibly due to a read error. V gene TRBV20-1 combines with J gene TRBJ2-2, with D possibly being TRBD2 (6 bases). The V gene's germline CDR1 is DFQATT and CDR2 SNEGSKA (reference sequence). The CDR3 sequence is 14 residues long. The CDR3 DNA reads TGCAGTGCTAGGGGAGGACCGAACACCGGGGAGCTGCCTTTT. Translation: CSARGGPNTGELPF.

This clonotype is termed medium-sized. This chain joins TRBV20-1 and TRBJ2-5, with 8 bases that match TRBD1. Germline trimming cut 7 bases from V and 5 bases from J; bases unmatched to any gene: 12. The V gene's germline CDR1 is DFQATT and CDR2 SNEGSKA (reference sequence). CDR3 size: 14 residues. CDR3 DNA: TGCAGTGTACCCGGGACAGGCCGTTTGGAGACCCAGTACTTC. Translated, it gives CSVPGTGRLETQYF.

This clonotype was detected many times. V usage is TRBV2 and J usage is TRBJ1-5, with D tentatively TRBD1 (6 bases). This CDR3 has 17 amino acids. In germline, CDR1 is SNHLY, CDR2 FYNNEI. Between the trimmed V and J ends, which lost 3 bases and 4 bases, there was a span of 19 bases. In DNA form, the CDR3 reads TGTGCCAGCAGTGACCCAGCGGGGGGGGGCCCTAATCAGCCCCAGCATTTT. It codes for CASSDPAGGGPNQPQHF.

The chain carries TRBV2 and TRBJ2-2; D gene uncertain. The CDR3 loop spans 12 amino acids. Germline loops: CDR1 SNHLY, CDR2 FYNNEI. V dropped 6 bases and J dropped 4 bases, with 6 bases sitting between them. CDR3: CASSRRTGELFF. The CDR3 DNA sequence: TGTGCCAGCAGCCGCCGCACCGGGGAGCTGTTTTTT.

To note about this clonotype: One end of the junction does not line up with germline, which may come from a read error. CDR3 in amino acids: CATSSGLSNHPQHF. In DNA, the CDR3 is TGTGCCACCAGCAGCGGGCTCAGCAATCACCCCCAGCATTTT. The rearrangement joins TRBV15 to TRBJ1-5; no clear D gene. CDR3 length: 14 residues. Germline V gene lookup returns CDR1 LNHNV and CDR2 YYDKDF (reference sequence).

The chain combines TRBV4-2 with TRBJ2-7; D gene ambiguous. The germline V gene encodes CDR1 LGHNA and CDR2 YNFKEQ. Trimming shortened V by 1 base and J by 4 bases, and 17 bases separated the two germline ends. This CDR3 has 16 residues. Here the CDR3 DNA reads TGTGCCAGCAGCCAAGGCGATGGGGTTCGCTCATACGAGCAGTACTTC. Translated: CASSQGDGVRSYEQYF.

In this sample, this clonotype turned up a few times. This sequence joins TRBV14 and TRBJ2-6; D is unresolved. This CDR3 comprises 15 residues. Looked up from germline, CDR1 is SGHDN and CDR2 is FVKESK. V gave up 1 base and J gave up 4 bases, with 8 bases separating them. CDR3 sequence: CASSQVEEGANVLTF. The CDR3 nucleotides read TGTGCCAGCAGCCAAGTTGAAGAAGGGGCCAACGTCCTGACTTTC.

CDR3 in DNA: TGCGCCAGCAGCTTTAGATCAGGGGTCTTCAACGTCCTGACTTTC. Its protein is CASSFRSGVFNVLTF. The chain carries TRBV5-1 and TRBJ2-6; a possible D gene is TRBD1 (6 bases). Germline V gene lookup returns CDR1 SGHRS and CDR2 YFSETQ. The V end lost 2 bases, the J end lost 9 bases, and 15 bases lay between the germline ends. The CDR3 sequence is 15 residues long.

The CDR3 loop is CASSLIRGSSPLHF. CDR3 coding DNA: TGCGCCAGCAGCTTAATTCGGGGATCGTCGCCCCTCCACTTT. The V call is TRBV5-1, the J call TRBJ1-6; D gene ambiguous. The germline V gene has CDR1 SGHRS and CDR2 YFSETQ. The V and J ends lost 2 bases and 13 bases respectively, with 16 bases between them. The CDR3 is 14 amino acids.

This clonotype has a count of ten or more. The rearrangement joins TRBV11-2 to TRBJ1-5; D ambiguous. Per germline, CDR1 SGHAT and CDR2 FQNNGV. The CDR3 is 11 residues long. Between the trimmed V and J ends, which lost 4 bases and 9 bases, there was a span of 7 bases. The CDR3 protein is CASSSIGPQHF. The CDR3 DNA sequence: TGTGCCAGCAGCTCAATAGGGCCCCAGCATTTT.

This clonotype was counted many times. The V call is TRBV30, the J call TRBJ1-1, with D uncertain. The CDR3 runs to 13 residues. Trimming took off 2 bases at V and 0 bases at J, with 7 bases between the two ends. Germline CDR1 and CDR2: GTSNPN and SVGIG (reference sequence). This CDR3 is CAWSPHMNTEAFF. In DNA, the CDR3 is TGTGCCTGGAGTCCCCACATGAACACTGAAGCTTTCTTT.

This clonotype was seen more than once but under ten times. V usage is TRBV25-1 and J usage is TRBJ1-5, with D possibly being TRBD1 (5 bases). CDR3 length: 12 residues. Germline V CDR1 and CDR2: MGHDK, SYGVNS. With 5 bases removed from V and 5 bases from J, the gap between germline ends came to 7 bases. For the CDR3, the DNA is TGTGCCAGCAGTCGAGGGGATCAGCCCCAGCATTTT. This encodes CASSRGDQPQHF.

In its sample, this clonotype was seen many times. The J gene is TRBJ1-3, the V gene TRBV6-1, with D unresolved. Germline values: CDR1 MNHNS, CDR2 SASEGT. This CDR3 contains 16 residues. V was trimmed by 3 bases and J by 0 bases, leaving 12 bases between them. This chain's CDR3 is CASSEATYSSGNTIYF. For the CDR3, the DNA is TGTGCCAGCAGTGAGGCCACTTACTCCTCTGGAAACACCATATATTTT.

The chain joins TRBV2 to TRBJ2-3; no clear D gene. Germline lookup yields CDR1 SNHLY and CDR2 FYNNEI. The CDR3 is 10 residues long. Between the trimmed V and J ends, which lost 2 bases and 8 bases, there was a span of 2 bases. The CDR3 spells CASSERTQYF. CDR3 nucleotides: TGTGCCAGCAGTGAACGTACGCAGTATTTT.

This clonotype counts as medium-sized. The rearrangement joins TRBV10-3 to TRBJ1-6; 11 positions agree with TRBD1. The CDR3 contains 15 residues. Germline CDR1 and CDR2: ENHRY and SYGVKD. J was trimmed by 8 bases and V by 4 bases; bases with no gene match: 4. Here the CDR3 DNA reads TGTGCCATCAGTGGGCCGGGACAGGGGGATTCACCCCTCCACTTT. Translation gives CAISGPGQGDSPLHF.

The count of this clonotype is one. The chain is built from TRBV27 and TRBJ2-3; D possibly corresponds to TRBD2 (6 bases). In germline, CDR1 is MNHEY, CDR2 SMNVEV (reference sequence). V lost 8 bases to trimming and J lost 2 bases, with 11 bases between them. The CDR3 sequence is 13 residues long. CDR3 coding DNA: TGTGCCAGCCCTGGACTAAACACAGATACGCAGTATTTT. Translated: CASPGLNTDTQYF.